The rows below give T cell receptor beta chains drawn from one sample of a study of cytomegalovirus exposure and HLA in healthy donors. Repertoires were generated with immunoSEQ multiplex PCR, while TCRdb's copy carries only in-frame clones and drops some. The sample holds approximately 140,000 clones, approximately 80% seen once. Input material: PBMCs. The receptors were sampled from a male donor in good health and CMV-seronegative. Each CDR3 is given with its conserved first and last residue. A D gene is named only where the DNA matches it firmly.

J gene: TRBJ2-3; V gene: TRBV7-9; D gene: NA; CDR3 protein: CASSLRAVVDTQYF
J gene: TRBJ1-3; V gene: TRBV13; D gene: NA; CDR3 protein: CASSPYRVSPGNTIYF
J gene: TRBJ2-1; V gene: TRBV28; D gene: TRBD2; CDR3 protein: CASRSLAGGYNEQFF
J gene: TRBJ1-2; V gene: TRBV2; D gene: NA; CDR3 protein: CASSGTIYGYTF
J gene: TRBJ2-7; V gene: TRBV9; D gene: TRBD1; CDR3 protein: CASSVTGQGGYEQYF
J gene: TRBJ1-3; V gene: TRBV30; D gene: NA; CDR3 protein: CAWSRQGNTIYF
J gene: TRBJ1-1; V gene: TRBV7-9; D gene: TRBD1; CDR3 protein: CASSADRGAYTEAFF
J gene: TRBJ1-1; V gene: TRBV7-9; D gene: NA; CDR3 protein: CASSLVGNTEAFF
J gene: TRBJ2-5; V gene: TRBV7-9; D gene: NA; CDR3 protein: CASSLNRARKGETQYF
J gene: TRBJ2-7; V gene: TRBV7-2; D gene: NA; CDR3 protein: CASSYMGLRIGVEQYF
J gene: TRBJ1-4; V gene: TRBV7-2; D gene: TRBD1; CDR3 protein: CASSLGIPRGYEKLFF
J gene: TRBJ2-7; V gene: TRBV14; D gene: NA; CDR3 protein: CASSQAQGGNEQYF
J gene: TRBJ1-3; V gene: TRBV12-5; D gene: NA; CDR3 protein: CASGATGKWGNTIYF
J gene: TRBJ1-2; V gene: TRBV28; D gene: NA; CDR3 protein: CASSPRGRTGYTF
J gene: TRBJ1-1; V gene: TRBV6-5; D gene: NA; CDR3 protein: CASSYLQGLTTEAFF
J gene: TRBJ2-5; V gene: TRBV19; D gene: NA; CDR3 protein: CASSIYGETQYF
J gene: TRBJ1-2; V gene: TRBV4-2; D gene: NA; CDR3 protein: CASSLRSGSEDYGYTF
J gene: TRBJ2-2; V gene: TRBV7-2; D gene: TRBD2; CDR3 protein: CASSLAVLAGGRRGNTGELFF
J gene: TRBJ1-2; V gene: TRBV7-9; D gene: NA; CDR3 protein: CASSTPGTTSGGYTF
J gene: TRBJ2-6; V gene: TRBV5-1; D gene: NA; CDR3 protein: CASGTGSGANVLTF
J gene: TRBJ2-3; V gene: TRBV20-1; D gene: NA; CDR3 protein: CSANQGRTQYF
J gene: TRBJ1-1; V gene: TRBV6-5; D gene: NA; CDR3 protein: CATYFRGHTEAFF
J gene: TRBJ2-7; V gene: TRBV21-1; D gene: NA; CDR3 protein: CASRSGQGLYEQYF
J gene: TRBJ2-3; V gene: TRBV5-4; D gene: NA; CDR3 protein: CASSLKFMVVGQRTDTQYF
J gene: TRBJ2-6; V gene: TRBV5-6; D gene: TRBD1; CDR3 protein: CASSIDRAAFGANVLTF
J gene: TRBJ2-7; V gene: TRBV4-1; D gene: NA; CDR3 protein: CASSQDVVKGRSNSYEQYF
J gene: TRBJ2-7; V gene: TRBV7-9; D gene: NA; CDR3 protein: CASSFQEYEQYF
J gene: TRBJ1-5; V gene: TRBV7-7; D gene: NA; CDR3 protein: CASSSLQPQHF
J gene: TRBJ2-5; V gene: TRBV30; D gene: TRBD2; CDR3 protein: CAWSHTSGGKTQYF
J gene: TRBJ2-7; V gene: TRBV5-4; D gene: NA; CDR3 protein: CASSLGGRGRYEQYF
J gene: TRBJ1-4; V gene: TRBV18; D gene: NA; CDR3 protein: CASSGAFATNEKLFF
J gene: TRBJ2-2; V gene: TRBV4-1; D gene: TRBD2; CDR3 protein: CASSPTLAGGSGELFF
J gene: TRBJ1-2; V gene: TRBV18; D gene: NA; CDR3 protein: CASSPESQGTYGYTF
J gene: TRBJ2-3; V gene: TRBV28; D gene: NA; CDR3 protein: CASSLSRGRTDTQYF
J gene: TRBJ1-1; V gene: TRBV11-2; D gene: NA; CDR3 protein: CASSLVPGATEAFF
J gene: TRBJ1-5; V gene: TRBV27; D gene: TRBD1; CDR3 protein: CASSVGQGRQPQHF
J gene: TRBJ2-1; V gene: TRBV4-3; D gene: NA; CDR3 protein: CASSQDLGVVSNEQFF
J gene: TRBJ2-7; V gene: TRBV30; D gene: TRBD1; CDR3 protein: CAWTRQTGEQYF
J gene: TRBJ1-2; V gene: TRBV12-2; D gene: NA; CDR3 protein: CASRVSCRDRIF
J gene: TRBJ2-6; V gene: TRBV5-4; D gene: NA; CDR3 protein: CASSSSASGANVLTF
J gene: TRBJ1-2; V gene: TRBV4-3; D gene: NA; CDR3 protein: CASSPGLRANYGYTF
J gene: TRBJ2-3; V gene: TRBV28; D gene: NA; CDR3 protein: CASSHRAGVTDTQYF
J gene: TRBJ1-2; V gene: TRBV27; D gene: TRBD1; CDR3 protein: CASSLRPGTAYGYTF
J gene: TRBJ1-1; V gene: TRBV30; D gene: TRBD1; CDR3 protein: CAWTPGQTLNTEAFF
J gene: TRBJ1-1; V gene: TRBV19; D gene: NA; CDR3 protein: CASRPQGNTEAFF
J gene: TRBJ1-1; V gene: TRBV11-2; D gene: NA; CDR3 protein: CASSSEGFITEAFF
J gene: TRBJ2-1; V gene: TRBV7-2; D gene: TRBD2; CDR3 protein: CASSISSGGYNEQFF
J gene: TRBJ2-1; V gene: TRBV7-3; D gene: NA; CDR3 protein: CASSPGGGVHNEQFF
J gene: TRBJ2-2; V gene: TRBV5-6; D gene: NA; CDR3 protein: CASSSPTVKPGELFF
J gene: TRBJ2-7; V gene: TRBV16; D gene: TRBD1; CDR3 protein: CASSQTPGTEVDEQYF
J gene: TRBJ2-6; V gene: TRBV29-1; D gene: NA; CDR3 protein: CSVNQGPGANVLTF
J gene: TRBJ2-5; V gene: TRBV5-1; D gene: NA; CDR3 protein: CASSSHPTGQETQYF